A single sample gave rise to the 11 T cell receptor beta chains below, sequenced in a study of post-analysis software for immune sequencing data. Findings and caveats of the study: Patients showed TRBV5-6, TRBV5-1 and TRBV20-1 among five TRBV segments more frequent than in controls.

These TCRs are of unknown antigen specificity. Prepared libraries of TCR beta cDNA carried unique molecular identifiers. Via MiXCR, TCRdb re-called the PCR reads, giving one row per CDR3 protein. The sample lists fewer than 550,000 distinct CDR3 sequences, 34% seen once, with around 6% in the top ten. The sequenced sample was blood. The receptors were sampled from a girl between 2 and 17 years old with multiple sclerosis.

J is TRBJ2-1 and V is TRBV6-5; D possibly uses TRBD1 or TRBD2 (5 bases each). This CDR3 region has 13 residues. CDR1 and CDR2 from the germline V gene are MNHEY and SVGAGI. V lost 0 bases and J 10 bases, leaving 10 bases between the germline ends. The CDR3 region is CASSYSGEREQFF. The CDR3 nucleotides are TGTGCCAGCAGTTACTCGGGGGAGAGGGAGCAGTTCTTC.

The chain couples TRBV5-1 to TRBJ2-1; D gene uncertain. Trimming left V 2 bases short and J 3 bases short, with 12 bases between. CDR1 is SGHRS and CDR2 is YFSETQ in the germline V gene. This CDR3 region has 15 residues. The CDR3 nucleotides read TGCGCCAGCAGCTTAGTCTCAGAATACTACAATGAGCAGTTCTTC. It codes for CASSLVSEYYNEQFF.

V is TRBV6-2 or TRBV6-3 and J is TRBJ2-3, with 15 bases lining up with TRBD2. Trimming at V came to 6 bases and at J to 5 bases, leaving 9 bases not matched to a gene. This CDR3 contains 17 residues. CDR1 is MNHEY and CDR2 is SVGEGT in the germline V gene. As DNA, the CDR3 is TGTGCCAGCAGAGACGGGGGACTAGCGGGGGGTGTAGATACGCAGTATTTT. Encoded protein: CASRDGGLAGGVDTQYF.

This chain uses TRBV14 with TRBJ2-7, with D hard to call. The germline V gene encodes CDR1 SGHDN and CDR2 FVKESK. The CDR3 spans 17 residues. Trimming took 4 bases from V and 3 from J, leaving 22 bases between them. CDR3 sequence reads: CASSPFVFQGLGYEQYF. As DNA, the CDR3 is TGTGCCAGCAGCCCCTTCGTCTTCCAAGGATTGGGCTACGAGCAGTACTTC. Full variable domain (outside the CDR3, taken from reference TRBV14 and TRBJ2-7): EAGVTQFPSHSVIEKGQTVTLRCDPISGHDNLYWYRRVMGKEIKFLLHFVKESKQDESGMPNNRFLAERTGGTYSTLKVQPAELEDSGVYFCASSPFVFQGLGYEQYFGPGTRLTVT.

Concerning this clonotype itself: A much more abundant neighbour one base away suggests this may be a read error. The chain links TRBV10-3 to TRBJ2-5, with 9 positions matching TRBD1. Germline-derived CDR1 and CDR2 are ENHRY and SYGVKD. Trimming took 2 bases from V and 7 from J; bases not matched to a gene: 5. This CDR3 is built from 14 residues. CDR3 residues: CAISEGSGQGTQYF. The CDR3 nucleotides read TGTGCCATCAGTGAGGGTTCGGGACAGGGGACCCAGTACTTC.

This chain links TRBV6-1 with TRBJ1-4; 7 bases map to TRBD1. The CDR3 runs 15 residues. The germline CDR1 and CDR2 sequences are MNHNS and SASEGT. Germline trimming cut 6 bases from V and 1 base from J; bases unmatched to any gene: 5. As DNA, the CDR3 is TGTGCCAGCAGCAGGGACAGCGGAACTAATGAAAAACTGTTTTTT. This gives the protein CASSRDSGTNEKLFF.

The V and J genes are TRBV12-5 and TRBJ2-5, with a weak D call TRBD1 (5 bases). V was clipped by 3 bases and J by 4 bases, with 6 bases between them. Germline CDR1 and CDR2: LGHNT and FRNRAP. This CDR3 spans 12 amino acids. CDR3 in amino acids: CASGFDRETQYF. The CDR3 DNA sequence: TGTGCTAGTGGTTTCGACAGAGAGACCCAGTACTTC.

The V call is TRBV6-5, the J call TRBJ2-1, with 8 bases identical to TRBD1. The CDR3 runs to 11 residues. With V trimmed by 6 bases and J by 9 bases, 1 base remained unmatched. The V gene's germline CDR1 is MNHEY and CDR2 SVGAGI. CDR3 in DNA: TGTGCCAGCAGCCAGGGGGCTGAGCAGTTCTTC. This encodes CASSQGAEQFF.

This clonotype was observed a few times. The J gene is TRBJ2-7, the V gene TRBV20-1; D unresolved. CDR3 size: 13 residues. Deletions cut 4 bases from V and 3 bases from J, with 13 bases between. Germline V lookup: CDR1 DFQATT, CDR2 SNEGSKA (reference sequence). DNA of the CDR3: TGCAGTGCTATACTCAGTGGAAGCTACGAGCAGTACTTC. Encoded protein: CSAILSGSYEQYF.

The genes are TRBV18 and TRBJ2-5; 8 positions match TRBD1. The J call may be wrong; the DNA end is better matched by TRBJ2-7. Germline V gene data show CDR1 as KGHSH and CDR2 as LQKENI. The CDR3 has 13 residues. The CDR3 is CASTGGKAYEQYF. The CDR3 bases are TGTGCCAGCACAGGGGGGAAGGCCTACGAGCAGTACTTC.

This clonotype has just one count. One junction end does not reproduce the germline sequence, and a read error may be involved. CDR3 coding DNA: TGTGCCAGCAGCATTGACCAGGCTCGGATGGATTCACCCCGCCACTTT. Translation gives CASSIDQARMDSPRHF. The J gene is TRBJ1-6, the V gene TRBV4-2; no definite D call. The CDR3 sequence is 16 residues long. Germline CDR1 is LGHNA and CDR2 is YNFKEQ.